The clone carrying this T cell receptor beta chain was recorded a few times. Time point meaning: blood at routine non-recurrence follow-up after resection. Whole RNA, isolated from tumor, nontumor lung or frozen PBMC, was sequenced without prior sorting. Unique molecular identifiers tagged every individual TCR cDNA molecule. MiXCR, run by TCRdb on the 5' RACE reads, gives a single entry per CDR3 protein. The sample has roughly 17,000 distinct CDR3 sequences, over 8% seen once; the top ten hold roughly a third. These data originate in a study of spatial heterogeneity in lung cancer. Study overall: Samples were obtained from approximately 76 donors, all untreated early-stage non-small cell lung cancer patients. Within raw reads, each unique TCR and UMI combination appeared on average more than ten times.

Germline CDR1 SGHNT, CDR2 YYREEE (reference sequence). Trimming took off 4 bases at V and 5 bases at J, with 16 bases between the two ends. The CDR3 is made up of 15 amino acids. Specimen: PBMCs, collected at follow-up. The sequence was collected from a female donor with early-stage non-small cell lung cancer. The chain has TRBV5-4 and TRBJ2-1, with a possible D match to TRBD2 (6 bases). CDR3 DNA: TGTGCCAGCAGCCCGTGGGCGGGAAACGACAATGAGCAGTTCTTC. It codes for CASSPWAGNDNEQFF.